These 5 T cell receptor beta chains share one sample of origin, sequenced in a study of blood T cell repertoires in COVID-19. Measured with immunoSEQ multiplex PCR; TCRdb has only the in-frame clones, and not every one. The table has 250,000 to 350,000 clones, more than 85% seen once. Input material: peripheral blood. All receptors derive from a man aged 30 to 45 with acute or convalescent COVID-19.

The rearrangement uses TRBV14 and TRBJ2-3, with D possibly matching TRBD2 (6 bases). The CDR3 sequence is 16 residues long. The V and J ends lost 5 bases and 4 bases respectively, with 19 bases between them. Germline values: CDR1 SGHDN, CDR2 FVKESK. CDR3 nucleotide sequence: TGTGCCAGCAGCATTAAAGGCGGGATTGGCCCAGATACGCAGTATTTT. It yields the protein CASSIKGGIGPDTQYF.

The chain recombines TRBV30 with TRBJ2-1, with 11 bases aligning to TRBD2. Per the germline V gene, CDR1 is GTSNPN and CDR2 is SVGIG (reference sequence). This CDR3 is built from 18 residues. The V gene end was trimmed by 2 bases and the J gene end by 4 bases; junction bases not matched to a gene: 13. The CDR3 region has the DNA TGTGCCTGGAGTTCACGTCTTAGCGGGAGGGCCGGATACAATGAGCAGTTCTTC. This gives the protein CAWSSRLSGRAGYNEQFF.

The CDR3 coding sequence is TGTGCCAGCAGCTTAGTGACAGGTTCCCCCCCTGAAGCTTTCTTT. Its protein product is CASSLVTGSPPEAFF. The rearrangement uses TRBV7-9 and TRBJ1-1, with D possibly being TRBD1 (6 bases). Trimming pared 1 base from V and 6 bases from J, leaving 15 bases between. The CDR3 runs to 15 residues. Germline CDR1 SEHNR, CDR2 FQNEAQ (reference sequence).

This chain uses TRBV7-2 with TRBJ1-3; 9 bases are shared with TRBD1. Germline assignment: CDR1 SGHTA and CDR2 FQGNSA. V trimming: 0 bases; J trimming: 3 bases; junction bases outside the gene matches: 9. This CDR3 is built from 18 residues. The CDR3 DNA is TGTGCCAGCAGCTTAGCTTTCTCGGGACAGGGTGGTGGAAACACCATATATTTT. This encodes CASSLAFSGQGGGNTIYF. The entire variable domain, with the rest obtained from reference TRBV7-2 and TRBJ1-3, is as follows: GAGVSQSPSNKVTEKGKDVELRCDPISGHTALYWYRQSLGQGLEFLIYFQGNSAPDKSGLPSDRFSAERTGGSVSTLTIQRTQQEDSAVYLCASSLAFSGQGGGNTIYFGEGSWLTVV.

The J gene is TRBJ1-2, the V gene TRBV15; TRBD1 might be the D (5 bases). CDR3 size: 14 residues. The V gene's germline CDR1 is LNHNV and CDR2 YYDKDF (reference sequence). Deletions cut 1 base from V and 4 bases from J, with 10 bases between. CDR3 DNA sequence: TGTGCCACCAGCAGAGTTGACAGTGGCTATGGCTACACCTTC. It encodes CATSRVDSGYGYTF.